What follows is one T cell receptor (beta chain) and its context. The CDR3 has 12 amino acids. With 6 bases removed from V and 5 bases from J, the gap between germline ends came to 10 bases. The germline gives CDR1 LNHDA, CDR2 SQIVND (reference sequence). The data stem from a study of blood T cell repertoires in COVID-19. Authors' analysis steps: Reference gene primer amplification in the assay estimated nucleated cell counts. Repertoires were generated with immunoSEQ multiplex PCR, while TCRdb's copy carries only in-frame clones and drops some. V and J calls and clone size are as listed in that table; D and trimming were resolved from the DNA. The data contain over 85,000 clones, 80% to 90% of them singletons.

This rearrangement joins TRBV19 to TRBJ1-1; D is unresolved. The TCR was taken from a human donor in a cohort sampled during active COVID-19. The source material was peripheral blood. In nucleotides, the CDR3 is TGTGCCAGTAGCCGACGGGGTACTGAAGCTTTCTTT. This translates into CASSRRGTEAFF. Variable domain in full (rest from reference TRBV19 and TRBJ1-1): DGGITQSPKYLFRKEGQNVTLSCEQNLNHDAMYWYRQDPGQGLRLIYYSQIVNDFQKGDIAEGYSVSREKKESFPLTVTSAQKNPTAFYLCASSRRGTEAFFGQGTRLTVV.